This TCR beta chain is drawn from a study of shared clonotypes between healthy human individuals. Whole-study context: Sampling drew on donors who were a couple of women and a few men aged 18 to 49.

Here immunoSEQ multiplex PCR was the method, and the copy in TCRdb shows in-frame clones only, minus some. The data show over 850,000 clones, approximately 78% seen once. The ends lost 6 bases at V and 2 bases at J; junction bases unmatched: 4. This CDR3 is 14 amino acids long. CDR1 and CDR2 from the germline V gene are MNHNY and SVGAGI (reference sequence). This TCR was sampled from a man between 18 and 29 years old in good health. Some clones in this sample may be carry-over from other donors' samples. Material for sequencing was memory CD4+ T cells from PBMCs. The subset was: CD45RA-negative fraction. The rearrangement uses TRBV6-6 and TRBJ2-7; the match to TRBD2 covers 10 bases. CDR3 residues: CASSLAGETYEQYF. Here the CDR3 DNA reads TGTGCCAGCAGCCTAGCGGGGGAAACCTACGAGCAGTACTTC.